The sequence of this TCR beta chain was determined in a study of early T cells in non-severe SARS-CoV-2 infection. This CDR3 is built from 14 residues. V was pared by 3 bases and J by 5 bases, with 13 bases between. CDR1 is MGHRA and CDR2 is YSYEKL in the germline V gene. A single record per CDR3 protein comes from TCRdb applying MiXCR to the 5' RACE reads. Seen here are around 80,000 distinct CDR3 sequences, around 9.3% observed once, and the top ten hold about 8.2%. The sequence came from an adult who was a healthcare worker with PCR-confirmed SARS-CoV-2 infection or an uninfected control (not recorded which). The rearrangement links TRBV4-1 to TRBJ1-2; tentatively, D is TRBD1 (6 bases). This specimen consisted of whole blood, obtained at baseline. This CDR3 is CASSHLQGFYGYTF. As DNA, the CDR3 is TGCGCCAGCAGCCACCTACAGGGCTTTTATGGCTACACCTTC.